Reported below is one T cell receptor (beta chain). These data are taken from a study of technical replicates of blood from a handful of donors. The germline V gene has CDR1 SGHTA and CDR2 FQGTGA. The CDR3 is 14 residues long. V dropped 0 bases and J dropped 8 bases, with 11 bases sitting between them. Assay: immunoSEQ multiplex PCR; the TCRdb copy retains only in-frame clones and omits some. The sample includes tens of thousands of clones, about 94% of them seen just once. The receptor was isolated from a human donor in good health. Input material: T cells isolated from PBMCs. V gene TRBV7-3 combines with J gene TRBJ2-1, with D tentatively TRBD1 (5 bases). CDR3 nucleotide sequence: TGTGCCAGCAGCTTAACCGCAGGGTCCGATGAGCAGTTCTTC. Its translation: CASSLTAGSDEQFF.